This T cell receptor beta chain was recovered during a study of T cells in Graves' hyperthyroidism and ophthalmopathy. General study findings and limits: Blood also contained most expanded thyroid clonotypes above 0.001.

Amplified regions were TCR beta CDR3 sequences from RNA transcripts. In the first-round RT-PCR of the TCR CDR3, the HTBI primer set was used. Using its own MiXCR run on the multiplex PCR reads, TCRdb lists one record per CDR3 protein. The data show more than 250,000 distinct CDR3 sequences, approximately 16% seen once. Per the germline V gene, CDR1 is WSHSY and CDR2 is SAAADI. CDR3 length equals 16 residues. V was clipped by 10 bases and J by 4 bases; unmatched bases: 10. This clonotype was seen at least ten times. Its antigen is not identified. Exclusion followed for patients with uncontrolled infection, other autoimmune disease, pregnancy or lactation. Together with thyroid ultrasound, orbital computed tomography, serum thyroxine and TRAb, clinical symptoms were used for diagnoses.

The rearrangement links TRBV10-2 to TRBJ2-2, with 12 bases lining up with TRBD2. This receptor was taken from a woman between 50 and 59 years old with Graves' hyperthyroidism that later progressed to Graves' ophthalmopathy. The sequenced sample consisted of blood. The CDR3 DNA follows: TGCGCCACCCGGACTAGCGGGACCGGGGGCACCGGGGAGCTGTTTTTT. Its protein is CATRTSGTGGTGELFF.